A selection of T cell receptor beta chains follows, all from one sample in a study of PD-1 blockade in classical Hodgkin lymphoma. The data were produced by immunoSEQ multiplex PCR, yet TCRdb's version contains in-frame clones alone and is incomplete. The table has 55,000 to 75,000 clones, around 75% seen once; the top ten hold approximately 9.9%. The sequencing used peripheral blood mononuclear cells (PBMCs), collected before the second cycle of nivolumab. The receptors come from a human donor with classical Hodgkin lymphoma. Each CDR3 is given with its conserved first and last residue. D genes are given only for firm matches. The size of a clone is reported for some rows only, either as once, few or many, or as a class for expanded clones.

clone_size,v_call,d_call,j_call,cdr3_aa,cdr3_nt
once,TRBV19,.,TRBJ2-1,CASGWEQFF,TGTGCCAGTGGCTGGGAGCAGTTCTTC
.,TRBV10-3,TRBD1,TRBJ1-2,CAIRKGQGNYGYTF,TGTGCCATCAGGAAGGGACAGGGGAACTATGGCTACACCTTC
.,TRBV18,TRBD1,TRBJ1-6,CASSPRRDRESPLHF,TGTGCCAGCTCACCGAGGCGAGACAGGGAGTCACCCCTCCACTTT
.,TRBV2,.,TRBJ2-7,CASCLSSYEQYF,TGTGCCAGCTGTCTAAGCTCCTACGAGCAGTACTTC
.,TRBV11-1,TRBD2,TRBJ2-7,CASSLATSGAKRQYF,TGTGCCAGCAGCTTAGCAACTAGCGGGGCCAAAAGGCAGTACTTC
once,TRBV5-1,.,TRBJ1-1,CASSLGGQGATEAFF,TGCGCCAGCAGCTTGGGGGGTCAGGGCGCCACTGAAGCTTTCTTT
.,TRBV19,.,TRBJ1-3,CASSTIDSGNTIYF,TGTGCCAGTAGTACGATAGACTCTGGAAACACCATATATTTT
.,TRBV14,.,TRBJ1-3,CASSPLGPGNTIYF,TGTGCCAGCAGCCCTTTAGGACCTGGAAACACCATATATTTT
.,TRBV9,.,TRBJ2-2,CASSPRYTGELFF,TGTGCCAGCAGCCCCCGTTACACCGGGGAGCTGTTTTTT
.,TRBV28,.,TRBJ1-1,CASSLRPTEAFF,TGTGCCAGCAGTTTACGACCCACTGAAGCTTTCTTT
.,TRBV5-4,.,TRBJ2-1,CASSLGSGTEQFF,TGTGCCAGCAGCTTGGGCTCAGGGACTGAGCAGTTCTTC
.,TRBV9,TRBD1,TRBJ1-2,CASSPTQHRGGYTF,TGTGCCAGCAGCCCAACCCAACACAGGGGCGGCTACACCTTC
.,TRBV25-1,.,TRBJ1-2,CASSDAGPYGYTF,TGTGCCAGCAGTGACGCGGGGCCCTATGGCTACACCTTC
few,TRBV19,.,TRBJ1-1,CAAGTYSPEAFF,TGTGCCGCCGGCACGTACTCCCCGGAAGCTTTCTTT
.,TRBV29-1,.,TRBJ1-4,CSVAAGDQKLFF,TGCAGCGTTGCCGCGGGGGACCAAAAACTGTTTTTT